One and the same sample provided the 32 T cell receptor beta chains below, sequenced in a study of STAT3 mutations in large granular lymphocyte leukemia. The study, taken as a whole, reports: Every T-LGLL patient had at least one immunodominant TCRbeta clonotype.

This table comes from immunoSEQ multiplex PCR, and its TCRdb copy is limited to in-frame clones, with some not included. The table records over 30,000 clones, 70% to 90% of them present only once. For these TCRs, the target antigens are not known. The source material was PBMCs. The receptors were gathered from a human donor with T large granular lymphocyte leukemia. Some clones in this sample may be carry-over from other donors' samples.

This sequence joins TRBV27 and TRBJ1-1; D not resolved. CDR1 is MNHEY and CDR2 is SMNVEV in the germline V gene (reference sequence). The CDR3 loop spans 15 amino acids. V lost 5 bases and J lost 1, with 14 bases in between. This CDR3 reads CASSPSGAGNTEAFF. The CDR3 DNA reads TGTGCCAGCAGTCCTTCGGGAGCGGGGAACACTGAAGCTTTCTTT.

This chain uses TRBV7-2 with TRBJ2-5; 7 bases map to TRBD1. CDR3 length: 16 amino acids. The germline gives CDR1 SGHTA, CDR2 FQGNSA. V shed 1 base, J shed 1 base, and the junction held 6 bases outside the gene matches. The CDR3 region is CASSLEGQPIQETQYF. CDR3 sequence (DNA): TGTGCCAGCAGCTTAGAGGGACAGCCCATCCAAGAGACCCAGTACTTC.

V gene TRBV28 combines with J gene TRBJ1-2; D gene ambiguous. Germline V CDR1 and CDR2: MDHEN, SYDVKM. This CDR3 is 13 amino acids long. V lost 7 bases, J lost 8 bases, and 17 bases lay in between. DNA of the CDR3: TGTGCCAGCACCAAAGACCCTCTTGCGGGCTACACCTTC. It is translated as CASTKDPLAGYTF.

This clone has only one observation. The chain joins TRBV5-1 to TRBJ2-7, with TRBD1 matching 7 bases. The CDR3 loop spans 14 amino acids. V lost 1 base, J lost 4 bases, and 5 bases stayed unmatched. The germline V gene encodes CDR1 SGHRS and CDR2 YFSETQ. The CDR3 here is CASSLKGQSYEQYF. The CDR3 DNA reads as TGCGCCAGCAGCTTGAAGGGACAGTCATACGAGCAGTACTTC.

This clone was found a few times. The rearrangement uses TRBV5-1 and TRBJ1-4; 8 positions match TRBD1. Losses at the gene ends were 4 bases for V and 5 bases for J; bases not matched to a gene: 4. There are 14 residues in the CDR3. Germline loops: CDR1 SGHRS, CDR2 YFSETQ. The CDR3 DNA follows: TGCGCCAGCAGCCAGTGGACAGGGAATGAAAAACTGTTTTTT. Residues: CASSQWTGNEKLFF.

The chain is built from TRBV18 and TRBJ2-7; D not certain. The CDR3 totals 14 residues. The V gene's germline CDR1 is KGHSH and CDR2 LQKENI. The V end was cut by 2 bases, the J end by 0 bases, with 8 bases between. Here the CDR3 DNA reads TGTGCCAGCTCACCAAATCCAGGCTCCTACGAGCAGTACGTC. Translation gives CASSPNPGSYEQYV.

The CDR3 sequence: CASSSTGSSYEQYF. The CDR3 DNA reads TGTGCCAGCAGTTCGACAGGGAGCTCCTACGAGCAGTACTTC. The gene calls are TRBV6-5 and TRBJ2-7; TRBD1 agrees at 7 bases. Germline trimming cut 4 bases from V and 0 bases from J; bases unmatched to any gene: 3. Germline CDR1 MNHEY, CDR2 SVGAGI. The CDR3 has 14 residues.

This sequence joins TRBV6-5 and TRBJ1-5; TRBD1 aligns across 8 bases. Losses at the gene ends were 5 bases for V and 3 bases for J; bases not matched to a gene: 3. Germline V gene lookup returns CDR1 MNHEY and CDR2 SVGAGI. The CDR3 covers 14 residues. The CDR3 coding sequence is TGTGCCAGCAGTAGGACAGGGAACAATCAGCCCCAGCATTTT. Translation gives CASSRTGNNQPQHF.

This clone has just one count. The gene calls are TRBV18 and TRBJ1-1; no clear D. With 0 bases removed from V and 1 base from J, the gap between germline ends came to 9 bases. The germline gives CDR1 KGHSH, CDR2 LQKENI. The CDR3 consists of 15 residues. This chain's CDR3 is CASSPPYTRNTEAFF. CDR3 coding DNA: TGTGCCAGCTCACCACCGTACACCCGGAACACTGAAGCTTTCTTT.

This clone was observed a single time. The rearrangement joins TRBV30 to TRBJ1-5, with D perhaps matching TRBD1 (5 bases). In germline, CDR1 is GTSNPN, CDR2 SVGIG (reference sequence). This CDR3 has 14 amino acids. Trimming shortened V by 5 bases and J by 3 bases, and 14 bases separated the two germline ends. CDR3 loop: CAWSQDTPNQPQHF. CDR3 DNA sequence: TGTGCCTGGTCCCAGGACACCCCCAATCAGCCCCAGCATTTT.

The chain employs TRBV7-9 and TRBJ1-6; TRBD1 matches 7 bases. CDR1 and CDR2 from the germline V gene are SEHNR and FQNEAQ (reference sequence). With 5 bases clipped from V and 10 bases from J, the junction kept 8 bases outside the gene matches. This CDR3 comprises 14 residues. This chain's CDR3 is CASSPGTEGSPLHF. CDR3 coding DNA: TGTGCCAGCAGCCCCGGGACAGAAGGATCACCCCTCCACTTT. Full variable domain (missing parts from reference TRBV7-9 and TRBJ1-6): DTGVSQNPRHKITKRGQNVTFRCDPISEHNRLYWYRQTLGQGPEFLTYFQNEAQLEKSRLLSDRFSAERPKGSFSTLEIQRTEQGDSAMYLCASSPGTEGSPLHFGNGTRLTVT.

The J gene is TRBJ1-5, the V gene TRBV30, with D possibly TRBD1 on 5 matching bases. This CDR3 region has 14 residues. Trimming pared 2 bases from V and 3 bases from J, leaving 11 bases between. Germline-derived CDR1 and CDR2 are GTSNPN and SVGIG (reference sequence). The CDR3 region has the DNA TGTGCCTGGAGTCGGGGGTCGACCAATCAGCCCCAGCATTTT. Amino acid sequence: CAWSRGSTNQPQHF.

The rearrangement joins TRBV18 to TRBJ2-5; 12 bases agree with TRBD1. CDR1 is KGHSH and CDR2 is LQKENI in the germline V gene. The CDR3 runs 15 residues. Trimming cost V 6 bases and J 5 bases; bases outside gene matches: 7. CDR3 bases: TGTGCCAGCTCCCTCGGGACAGGGGGCGCGGAGACCCAGTACTTC. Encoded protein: CASSLGTGGAETQYF.

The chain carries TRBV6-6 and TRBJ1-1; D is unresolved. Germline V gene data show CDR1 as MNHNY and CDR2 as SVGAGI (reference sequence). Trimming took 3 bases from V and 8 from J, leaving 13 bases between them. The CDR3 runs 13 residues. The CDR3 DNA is TGTGCCAGCAGTTATGGAGAGCGGAGGGAAGCTTTCTTT. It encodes CASSYGERREAFF.

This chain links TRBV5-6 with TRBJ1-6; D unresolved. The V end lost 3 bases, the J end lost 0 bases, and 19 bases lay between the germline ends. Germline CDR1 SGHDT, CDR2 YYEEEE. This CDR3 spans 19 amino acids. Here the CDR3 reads CASSYEGGSPSSYNSPLHF. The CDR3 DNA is TGTGCCAGCAGCTATGAGGGCGGTTCACCTAGCTCCTATAATTCACCCCTCCACTTT.

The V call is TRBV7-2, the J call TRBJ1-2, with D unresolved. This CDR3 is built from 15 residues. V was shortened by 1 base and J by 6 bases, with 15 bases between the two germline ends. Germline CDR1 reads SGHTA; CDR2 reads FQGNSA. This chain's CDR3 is CASSLGPTAEDGYTF. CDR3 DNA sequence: TGTGCCAGCAGCTTAGGACCGACGGCGGAGGATGGCTACACCTTC.

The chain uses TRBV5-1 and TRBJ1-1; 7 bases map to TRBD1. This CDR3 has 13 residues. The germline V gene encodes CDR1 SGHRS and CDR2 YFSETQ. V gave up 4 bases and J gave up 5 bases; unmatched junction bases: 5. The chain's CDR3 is CASSPRQGTEAFF. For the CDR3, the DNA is TGCGCCAGCAGCCCCCGACAGGGAACTGAAGCTTTCTTT.

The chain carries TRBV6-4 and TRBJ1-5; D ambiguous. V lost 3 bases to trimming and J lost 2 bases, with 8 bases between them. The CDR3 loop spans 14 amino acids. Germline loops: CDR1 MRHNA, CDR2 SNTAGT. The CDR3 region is CASSEWPGNQPQHF. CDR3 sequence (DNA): TGTGCCAGCAGTGAGTGGCCCGGCAATCAGCCCCAGCATTTT.

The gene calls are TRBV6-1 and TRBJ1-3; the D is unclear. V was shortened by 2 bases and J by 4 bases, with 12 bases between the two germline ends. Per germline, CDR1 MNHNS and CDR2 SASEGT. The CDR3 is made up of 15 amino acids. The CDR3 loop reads CASSESPTLGNTIYF. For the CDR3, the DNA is TGTGCCAGCAGTGAAAGCCCCACCCTCGGAAACACCATATATTTT.

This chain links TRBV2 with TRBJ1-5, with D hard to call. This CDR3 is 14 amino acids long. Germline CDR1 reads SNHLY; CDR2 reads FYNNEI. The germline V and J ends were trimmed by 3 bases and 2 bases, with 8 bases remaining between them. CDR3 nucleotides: TGTGCCAGCAGTGACCAGTTCGGCAATCAGCCCCAGCATTTT. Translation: CASSDQFGNQPQHF.

CDR3 DNA sequence: TGCGCCAGCAGTCAATCGAAGAGGGACAGGGGGATTGGAGAGCAGTACGTC. Amino acid sequence: CASSQSKRDRGIGEQYV. The rearrangement uses TRBV23-1 and TRBJ2-7, with 11 bases that match TRBD1. TRBV23-1 is filed as an ORF, its function uncertain. The CDR3 spans 17 residues. The J segment lost 7 bases and the V segment lost 0 bases, leaving 11 bases of the junction unmatched.

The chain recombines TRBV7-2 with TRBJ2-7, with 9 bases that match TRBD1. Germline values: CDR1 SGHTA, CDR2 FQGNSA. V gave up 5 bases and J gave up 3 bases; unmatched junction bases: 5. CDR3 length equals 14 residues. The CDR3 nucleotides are TGTGCCAGCAGCCCCGGACAGGGGAACTACGAGCAGTACTTC. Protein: CASSPGQGNYEQYF.

DNA for the CDR3: TGTGCCAGCAGCCCCCTCCCCGAGCAGTACTTC. This translates into CASSPLPEQYF. The chain employs TRBV7-9 and TRBJ2-7; unclear D gene. CDR1 and CDR2 (germline): SEHNR, FQNEAQ (reference sequence). The CDR3 totals 11 residues. Trimming took 5 bases from V and 6 from J, leaving 8 bases between them.

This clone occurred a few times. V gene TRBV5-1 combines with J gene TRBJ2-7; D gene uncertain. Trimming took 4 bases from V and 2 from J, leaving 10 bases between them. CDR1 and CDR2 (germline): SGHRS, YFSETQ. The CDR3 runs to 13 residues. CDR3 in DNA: TGCGCCAGCAGCCGAGACACAGCCTACGAGCAGTACTTC. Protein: CASSRDTAYEQYF. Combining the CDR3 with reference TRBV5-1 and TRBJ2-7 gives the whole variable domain KAGVTQTPRYLIKTRGQQVTLSCSPISGHRSVSWYQQTPGQGLQFLFEYFSETQRNKGNFPGRFSGRQFSNSRSEMNVSTLELGDSALYLCASSRDTAYEQYFGPGTRLTVT.

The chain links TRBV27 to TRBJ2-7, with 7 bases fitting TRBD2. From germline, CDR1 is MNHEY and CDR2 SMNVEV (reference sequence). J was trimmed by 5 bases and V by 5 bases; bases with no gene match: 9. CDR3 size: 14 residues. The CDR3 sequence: CASSPGLDPNEQYV. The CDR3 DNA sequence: TGTGCCAGCAGTCCAGGACTAGATCCGAACGAGCAGTACGTC.

The CDR3 region has the DNA TGCGCCAGCAGCGGAGGGGACAGGGAAGAGAATGGCTACACCTTC. It is translated as CASSGGDREENGYTF. The J gene is TRBJ1-2, the V gene TRBV5-1, with TRBD1 matching over 9 bases. This CDR3 is built from 15 residues. Per the germline V gene, CDR1 is SGHRS and CDR2 is YFSETQ. The V gene end was trimmed by 4 bases and the J gene end by 6 bases; junction bases not matched to a gene: 10.

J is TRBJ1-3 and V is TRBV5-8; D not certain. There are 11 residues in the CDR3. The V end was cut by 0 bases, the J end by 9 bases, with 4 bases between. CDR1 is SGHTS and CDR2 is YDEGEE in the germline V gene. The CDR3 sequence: CASSLASTIYF. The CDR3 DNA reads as TGTGCCAGCAGCTTGGCGAGCACCATATATTTT.

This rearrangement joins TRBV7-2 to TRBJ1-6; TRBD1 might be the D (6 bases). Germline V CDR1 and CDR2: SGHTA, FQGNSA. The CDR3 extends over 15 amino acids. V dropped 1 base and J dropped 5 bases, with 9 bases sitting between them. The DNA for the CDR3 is TGTGCCAGCAGCTTAGTCCCAGGGGATAATTCACCCCTCCACTTT. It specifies CASSLVPGDNSPLHF.

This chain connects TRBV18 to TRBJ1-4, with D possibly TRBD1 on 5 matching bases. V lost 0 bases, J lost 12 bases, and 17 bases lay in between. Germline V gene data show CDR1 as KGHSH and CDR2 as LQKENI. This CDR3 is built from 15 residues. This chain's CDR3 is CASSPPMGTEGELFF. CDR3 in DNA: TGTGCCAGCTCACCACCTATGGGGACGGAAGGGGAACTGTTTTTT.

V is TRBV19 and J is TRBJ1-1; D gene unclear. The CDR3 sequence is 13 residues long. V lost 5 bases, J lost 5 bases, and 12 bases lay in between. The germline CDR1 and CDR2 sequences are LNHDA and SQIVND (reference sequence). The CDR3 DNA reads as TGTGCCAGTAGTCTCGCCCCGGGGACTGAAGCTTTCTTT. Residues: CASSLAPGTEAFF.

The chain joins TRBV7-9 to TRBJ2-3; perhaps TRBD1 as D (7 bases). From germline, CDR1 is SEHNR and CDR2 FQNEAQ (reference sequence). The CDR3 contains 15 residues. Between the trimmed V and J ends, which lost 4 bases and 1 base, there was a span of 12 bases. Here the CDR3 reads CASSSTGEGTDTQYF. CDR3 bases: TGTGCCAGCAGCTCCACAGGGGAGGGCACAGATACGCAGTATTTT. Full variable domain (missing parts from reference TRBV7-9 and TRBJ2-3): DTGVSQNPRHKITKRGQNVTFRCDPISEHNRLYWYRQTLGQGPEFLTYFQNEAQLEKSRLLSDRFSAERPKGSFSTLEIQRTEQGDSAMYLCASSSTGEGTDTQYFGPGTRLTVL.

CDR3 sequence: CASSPQTGSSGNTIYF. In nucleotides, the CDR3 is TGTGCCAGCAGCCCTCAAACAGGAAGCTCTGGAAACACCATATATTTT. The rearrangement joins TRBV5-6 to TRBJ1-3; D may be TRBD1 (5 bases). Trimming cost V 4 bases and J 0 bases, with 14 bases left between them. The CDR3 sequence is 16 residues long. CDR1 SGHDT and CDR2 YYEEEE come from the germline V gene. Variable domain in full (rest from reference TRBV5-6 and TRBJ1-3): DAGVTQSPTHLIKTRGQQVTLRCSPKSGHDTVSWYQQALGQGPQFIFQYYEEEERQRGNFPDRFSGHQFPNYSSELNVNALLLGDSALYLCASSPQTGSSGNTIYFGEGSWLTVV.